The TCR beta chain described here comes from a study of T cells after yellow fever vaccination. The overall study: The authors prepared low-cell-number fractions using SMART-Seq v4 Ultra Low Input.

This clonotype turned up a few times. The antigen is not known. Each CDR3 protein is one row after TCRdb ran MiXCR on the 5' RACE reads. The sample lists 300,000 to 350,000 distinct CDR3 sequences; about 4% were seen once. Broader study findings: Although most clonotypes did not, a small share appeared in both CD4 and CD8 compartments. In post-booster samples, most primary-vaccination clones reappeared (about 96% CD4, about 91% CD8).

Sample: PBMCs, taken 5 days after the yellow fever booster vaccination. This clonotype was obtained from a man aged 18 to 30 who received the YFV17D yellow fever vaccine.

The CDR3 here is CATILRQSYNEQFF. CDR3 sequence (DNA): TGTGCCACTATCCTCCGACAGTCCTACAATGAGCAGTTCTTC. V gene TRBV12-3 or TRBV12-4 combines with J gene TRBJ2-1; D is perhaps TRBD1 (5 bases). The CDR3 is 14 amino acids. Trimming pared 10 bases from V and 1 base from J, leaving 14 bases between.